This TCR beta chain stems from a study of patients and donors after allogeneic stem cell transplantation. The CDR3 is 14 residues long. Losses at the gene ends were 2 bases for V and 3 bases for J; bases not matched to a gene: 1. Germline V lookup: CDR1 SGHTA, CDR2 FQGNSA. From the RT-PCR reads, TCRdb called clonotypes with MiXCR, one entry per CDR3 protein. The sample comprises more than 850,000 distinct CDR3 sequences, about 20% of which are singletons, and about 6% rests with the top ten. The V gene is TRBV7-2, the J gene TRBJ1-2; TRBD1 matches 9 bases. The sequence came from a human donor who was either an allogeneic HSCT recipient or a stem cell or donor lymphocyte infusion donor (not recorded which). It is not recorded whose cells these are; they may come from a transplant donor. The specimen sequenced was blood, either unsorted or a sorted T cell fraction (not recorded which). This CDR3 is CASSLNRGHYGYTF. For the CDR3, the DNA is TGTGCCAGCAGCTTAAACAGGGGGCACTATGGCTACACCTTC. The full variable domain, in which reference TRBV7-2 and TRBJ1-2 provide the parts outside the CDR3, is GAGVSQSPSNKVTEKGKDVELRCDPISGHTALYWYRQSLGQGLEFLIYFQGNSAPDKSGLPSDRFSAERTGGSVSTLTIQRTQQEDSAVYLCASSLNRGHYGYTFGSGTRLTVV.